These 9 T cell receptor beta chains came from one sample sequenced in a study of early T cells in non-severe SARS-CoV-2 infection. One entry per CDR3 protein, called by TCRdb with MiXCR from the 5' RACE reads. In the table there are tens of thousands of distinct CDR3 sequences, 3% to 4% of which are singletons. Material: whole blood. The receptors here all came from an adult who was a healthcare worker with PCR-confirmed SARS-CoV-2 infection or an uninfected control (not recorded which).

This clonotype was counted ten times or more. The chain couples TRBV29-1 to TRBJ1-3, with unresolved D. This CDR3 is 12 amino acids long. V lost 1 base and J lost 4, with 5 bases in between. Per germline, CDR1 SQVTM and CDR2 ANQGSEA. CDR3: CSVEVTGNTIYF. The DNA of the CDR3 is TGCAGCGTTGAAGTTACGGGAAACACCATATATTTT.

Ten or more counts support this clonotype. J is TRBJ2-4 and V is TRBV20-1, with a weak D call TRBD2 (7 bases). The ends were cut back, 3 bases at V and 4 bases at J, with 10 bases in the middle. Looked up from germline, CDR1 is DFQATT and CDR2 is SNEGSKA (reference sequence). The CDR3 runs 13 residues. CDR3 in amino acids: CSAREGGKNIQYF. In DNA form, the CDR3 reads TGCAGTGCTAGGGAGGGGGGGAAAAACATTCAGTACTTC.

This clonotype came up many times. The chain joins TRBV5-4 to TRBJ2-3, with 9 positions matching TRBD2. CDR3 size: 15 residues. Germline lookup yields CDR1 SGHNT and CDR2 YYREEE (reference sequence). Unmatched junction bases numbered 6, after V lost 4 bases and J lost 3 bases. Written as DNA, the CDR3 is TGTGCCAGCAGCGCCGCAACTAGCGGGACAGATACGCAGTATTTT. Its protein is CASSAATSGTDTQYF. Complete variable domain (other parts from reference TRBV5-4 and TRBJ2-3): ETGVTQSPTHLIKTRGQQVTLRCSSQSGHNTVSWYQQALGQGPQFIFQYYREEENGRGNFPPRFSGLQFPNYSSELNVNALELDDSALYLCASSAATSGTDTQYFGPGTRLTVL.

The CDR3 loop reads CASSYLTSYETQYF. The CDR3 DNA sequence: TGTGCCAGCAGTTACCTGACTAGTTACGAGACCCAGTACTTC. This chain joins TRBV6-2 or TRBV6-3 and TRBJ2-5; D may be TRBD2 (6 bases). V dropped 2 bases and J dropped 5 bases, with 12 bases sitting between them. The CDR3 covers 14 residues. The germline CDR1 and CDR2 sequences are MNHEY and SVGEGT.

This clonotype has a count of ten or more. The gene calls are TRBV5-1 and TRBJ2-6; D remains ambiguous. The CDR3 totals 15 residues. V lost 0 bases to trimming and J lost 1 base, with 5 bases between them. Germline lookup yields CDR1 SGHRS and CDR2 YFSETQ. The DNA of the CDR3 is TGCGCCAGCAGCTTGGCCGTTTCTGGGGCCAACGTCCTGACTTTC. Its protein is CASSLAVSGANVLTF.

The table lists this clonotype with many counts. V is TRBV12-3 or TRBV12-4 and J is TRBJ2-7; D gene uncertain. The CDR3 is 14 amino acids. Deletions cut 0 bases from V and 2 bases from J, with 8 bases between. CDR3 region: CASSLAGRTYEQYF. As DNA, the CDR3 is TGTGCCAGCAGTTTAGCTGGCAGAACCTACGAGCAGTACTTC.

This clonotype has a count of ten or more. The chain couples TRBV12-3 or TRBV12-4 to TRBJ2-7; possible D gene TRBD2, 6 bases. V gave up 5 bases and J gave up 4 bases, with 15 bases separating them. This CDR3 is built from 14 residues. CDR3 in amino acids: CASSPELGRYEQYF. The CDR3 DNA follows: TGTGCCAGCAGTCCGGAGCTGGGGAGGTACGAGCAGTACTTC.

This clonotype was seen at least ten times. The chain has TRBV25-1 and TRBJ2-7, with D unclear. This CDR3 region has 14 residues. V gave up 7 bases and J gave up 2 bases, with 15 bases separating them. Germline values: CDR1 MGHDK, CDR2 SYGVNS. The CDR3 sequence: CASTSKVPPYEQYF. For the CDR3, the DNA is TGTGCCAGCACTTCCAAGGTACCCCCCTACGAGCAGTACTTC.

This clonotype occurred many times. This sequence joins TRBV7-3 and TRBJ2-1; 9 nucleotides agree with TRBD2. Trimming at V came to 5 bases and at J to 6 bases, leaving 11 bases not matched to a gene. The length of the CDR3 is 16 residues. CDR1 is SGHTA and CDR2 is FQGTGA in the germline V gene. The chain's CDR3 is CASSQLGGRALNEQFF. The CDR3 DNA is TGTGCCAGCAGCCAACTGGGCGGGAGGGCCCTCAATGAGCAGTTCTTC.